Listed here is a single T cell receptor beta chain. The data belong to a study of blood T cell repertoires in COVID-19. Study-wide context: COVID-19 samples, acute and convalescent, were from the United States, Italy and Spain. T cells, B-cell-depleted T cells, or PBMCs provided the cDNA or gDNA that served as material.

Original processing methods: Nucleated cell number was recorded as an estimate derived from reference gene primer amplification. The data were produced by immunoSEQ multiplex PCR, yet TCRdb's version contains in-frame clones alone and is incomplete. The V and J calls and clone size come from that table; D and trimming were worked out from the DNA. Among around 200,000 clones listed, less than 85% were seen once. Per the germline V gene, CDR1 is LNHNV and CDR2 is YYDKDF (reference sequence). The CDR3 runs 16 residues. The V end lost 1 base, the J end lost 0 bases, and 7 bases lay between the germline ends.

The origin of this receptor is a woman aged 70-85 years with acute or convalescent COVID-19. This chain joins TRBV15 and TRBJ1-6, with no clear D. Sequencing was carried out using peripheral blood. The CDR3 DNA reads as TGTGCCACCAGCAGAGCCCCGAGCTCCTATAATTCACCCCTCCACTTT. Its translation is CATSRAPSSYNSPLHF.